A single sample gave rise to the 29 T cell receptor beta chains below, sequenced in a study of blood T cells in healthy people across ages. The authors ran a second PCR of about 6 to 11 cycles using a sample-barcoded 5' primer and a J-beta primer mix. TCRdb re-called the 5' RACE reads with MiXCR, one entry per CDR3 protein. The sample lists around 900,000 distinct CDR3 sequences; roughly 50% were seen once. Specimen: blood. These receptors came from a woman in her fifties or sixties in good health.

This clonotype was found a few times. The chain carries TRBV10-1 and TRBJ2-7; the D gene could be TRBD1 or TRBD2 (5 bases each). The CDR3 contains 15 residues. The ends were cut back, 6 bases at V and 2 bases at J, with 17 bases in the middle. Germline CDR1 reads WNHNN; CDR2 reads SYGVQD (reference sequence). The CDR3 nucleotides are TGCGCCAGCAGCGAGGGGCTTGAGAAGGCCTACGAGCAGTACTTC. This gives the protein CASSEGLEKAYEQYF.

The chain has TRBV20-1 and TRBJ2-7; D might be TRBD1 or TRBD2, each matching 6 bases. The germline V and J ends were trimmed by 6 bases and 5 bases, with 20 bases remaining between them. The germline V gene has CDR1 DFQATT and CDR2 SNEGSKA (reference sequence). The CDR3 runs 14 residues. The CDR3 DNA follows: TGCAGTGCCCATCACGGGGGCCCAATCCACGAGCAGTACTTC. Translating gives CSAHHGGPIHEQYF.

The chain is built from TRBV28 and TRBJ2-3; 11 positions match TRBD2. Germline CDR1 reads MDHEN; CDR2 reads SYDVKM. The trim removed 4 bases at V and 2 bases at J, leaving 11 bases unmatched. The CDR3 is made up of 18 amino acids. As DNA, the CDR3 is TGTGCCAGCAGTTCTCCAATTACTAGCGGGGGAAACACAGATACGCAGTATTTT. Amino acid sequence: CASSSPITSGGNTDTQYF.

The chain is built from TRBV6-1 and TRBJ2-3; D call uncertain. The V and J ends lost 5 bases and 1 base respectively, with 13 bases between them. The CDR3 is 15 amino acids. Per germline, CDR1 MNHNS and CDR2 SASEGT. The CDR3: CASSSGSTGTDTQYF. For the CDR3, the DNA is TGTGCCAGCAGTTCTGGGTCTACGGGCACAGATACGCAGTATTTT.

The V call is TRBV12-5, the J call TRBJ2-3; D may be TRBD2 (5 bases). V gave up 6 bases and J gave up 2 bases, with 12 bases separating them. The CDR3 runs to 14 residues. Looked up from germline, CDR1 is LGHNT and CDR2 is FRNRAP. In nucleotides, the CDR3 is TGTGCTAGTGGAATGGACTTATCCACAGATACGCAGTATTTT. Translated, it gives CASGMDLSTDTQYF.

As for this clonotype: One end of the junction varies from germline; a read error may be responsible. This sequence joins TRBV7-2 and TRBJ1-4; D unresolved. This CDR3 has 11 amino acids. Germline CDR1 and CDR2: SGHTA and FQGNSA. The CDR3 sequence is CAGSLGEKLFF. CDR3 bases: TGTGCCGGCAGCTTAGGTGAAAAACTGTTTTTT.

V gene TRBV7-7 combines with J gene TRBJ2-7, with D perhaps matching TRBD2 (6 bases). The germline V gene encodes CDR1 SSHAT and CDR2 FNYEAQ (reference sequence). V was pared by 2 bases and J by 3 bases, with 32 bases between. The CDR3 runs to 21 residues. The CDR3 here is CASSLKPLSWGGPSSIYEQYF. As DNA, the CDR3 is TGTGCCAGCAGCTTAAAACCCCTCAGTTGGGGAGGACCCTCCTCGATCTACGAGCAGTACTTC.

The chain has TRBV27 and TRBJ2-1; D remains unclear. The J call may be in error: the DNA end matches TRBJ2-7 better. This CDR3 is built from 13 residues. Germline V gene lookup returns CDR1 MNHEY and CDR2 SMNVEV (reference sequence). The CDR3 DNA reads as TGTGCCAGCAGTTTGTGGGGTATCGACGAGCAGTACTTC. Translated, it gives CASSLWGIDEQYF.

In its sample, this clonotype was seen once. The gene calls are TRBV18 and TRBJ1-2; no firm D call. CDR1 is KGHSH and CDR2 is LQKENI in the germline V gene. Trimming took 2 bases from V and 5 from J, leaving 24 bases between them. This CDR3 spans 18 amino acids. The CDR3 reads CASSPWRRTLDAGYGYTF. CDR3 sequence (DNA): TGTGCCAGCTCACCATGGCGGCGGACGCTCGACGCGGGGTATGGCTACACCTTC.

This rearrangement joins TRBV27 to TRBJ2-7; possible D gene TRBD1, 6 bases. V was pared by 8 bases and J by 0 bases, with 11 bases between. The CDR3 sequence is 13 residues long. CDR1 is MNHEY and CDR2 is SMNVEV in the germline V gene (reference sequence). The CDR3 reads CASLDRNSYEQYF. CDR3 coding DNA: TGTGCCAGCTTAGACAGGAACTCCTACGAGCAGTACTTC.

The chain is built from TRBV4-1 and TRBJ2-7; 12 positions agree with TRBD2. Germline lookup yields CDR1 MGHRA and CDR2 YSYEKL. The CDR3 runs to 18 residues. After removal of 4 bases from V and 7 bases from J, the junction contained 17 bases not matched to a gene. The DNA of the CDR3 is TGCGCCAGCAGCCCGGGACTAGCGGGCTATTTAGGGAGCAATGAGCAGTACTTC. It codes for CASSPGLAGYLGSNEQYF.

This chain connects TRBV3-1 to TRBJ2-7, with 9 bases identical to TRBD1. Germline CDR1 LGHDT, CDR2 YNNKEL (reference sequence). With V trimmed by 4 bases and J by 5 bases, 3 bases remained unmatched. CDR3 length: 13 residues. The CDR3 loop is CASSLGQGNEQYF. CDR3 DNA: TGTGCCAGCAGCCTAGGACAGGGGAACGAGCAGTACTTC.

The V gene is TRBV11-1, the J gene TRBJ2-7; D tentatively fits TRBD1 or TRBD2 (5 bases each). Germline values: CDR1 SGHAT, CDR2 FQDESV (reference sequence). The CDR3 sequence is 15 residues long. The V end lost 0 bases, the J end lost 7 bases, and 16 bases lay between the germline ends. This chain's CDR3 is CASSLASEGRNEQYF. In DNA, the CDR3 is TGTGCCAGCAGCTTAGCGAGCGAGGGACGCAATGAGCAGTACTTC.

The V gene is TRBV28, the J gene TRBJ2-1; the match to TRBD2 covers 8 bases. Trimming took 6 bases from V and 2 from J; bases not matched to a gene: 3. Germline CDR1 is MDHEN and CDR2 is SYDVKM. This CDR3 has 14 amino acids. For the CDR3, the DNA is TGTGCCAGCAGACCGGGAGGGACCTACAATGAGCAGTTCTTC. Translated, it gives CASRPGGTYNEQFF. The variable domain in full, with the rest retrieved from reference TRBV28 and TRBJ2-1, is DVKVTQSSRYLVKRTGEKVFLECVQDMDHENMFWYRQDPGLGLRLIYFSYDVKMKEKGDIPEGYSVSREKKERFSLILESASTNQTSMYLCASRPGGTYNEQFFGPGTRLTVL.

J is TRBJ1-5 and V is TRBV6-2 or TRBV6-3, with TRBD1 as a possible D gene (5 bases). The CDR3 loop spans 17 amino acids. The germline V gene has CDR1 MNHEY and CDR2 SVGEGT. The ends were cut back, 4 bases at V and 1 base at J, with 17 bases in the middle. In nucleotides, the CDR3 is TGTGCCAGCAGTTGGGGACCGAAGCCTTTCAGCAATCAGCCCCAGCATTTT. Translated, it gives CASSWGPKPFSNQPQHF.

This clonotype was seen only once. The V gene is TRBV25-1, the J gene TRBJ1-1, with D uncertain. Trimming removed 5 bases at V and 4 bases at J, with 20 bases between. The germline V gene encodes CDR1 MGHDK and CDR2 SYGVNS. The CDR3 covers 16 residues. The CDR3 sequence is CASSLALDNRGTEAFF. The CDR3 DNA reads TGTGCCAGCAGTTTGGCGCTGGATAATCGAGGCACTGAAGCTTTCTTT.

This chain's CDR3 is CASSLSPGQGYEQFF. CDR3 nucleotides: TGTGCCAGCAGCTTATCCCCGGGACAGGGCTATGAGCAGTTCTTC. This chain uses TRBV11-2 with TRBJ2-1; TRBD1 matches 9 bases. From germline, CDR1 is SGHAT and CDR2 FQNNGV. The CDR3 covers 15 residues. J gave up 8 bases and V 2 bases, and 7 bases lay outside the gene matches.

The chain is built from TRBV20-1 and TRBJ2-1; 8 nucleotides agree with TRBD2. Trimming cost V 5 bases and J 4 bases; bases outside gene matches: 7. The CDR3 has 14 amino acids. In germline, CDR1 is DFQATT, CDR2 SNEGSKA (reference sequence). The CDR3 coding sequence is TGCAGTGCTCCTGAGCGGGGGCCTTACAATGAGCAGTTCTTC. It yields the protein CSAPERGPYNEQFF.

This clonotype showed up just a few times. This chain connects TRBV12-3 or TRBV12-4 to TRBJ2-5; perhaps TRBD1 as D (6 bases). V lost 5 bases and J lost 5, with 21 bases in between. The CDR3 is made up of 16 amino acids. The CDR3 is CASSLQTPDRSETQYF. The DNA for the CDR3 is TGTGCCAGCAGTCTCCAAACCCCCGACAGGTCGGAGACCCAGTACTTC.

V is TRBV5-1 and J is TRBJ2-5, with 7 bases that match TRBD2. V gave up 2 bases and J gave up 2 bases; unmatched junction bases: 6. Germline assignment: CDR1 SGHRS and CDR2 YFSETQ. CDR3 size: 15 residues. The CDR3 nucleotides are TGCGCCAGCAGCTTAATCGGGACTAAACAAGAGACCCAGTACTTC. Its protein is CASSLIGTKQETQYF.

This chain links TRBV30 with TRBJ2-1; no definite D call. The CDR3 length is 14 residues. The ends were cut back, 6 bases at V and 6 bases at J, with 18 bases in the middle. Germline loops: CDR1 GTSNPN, CDR2 SVGIG (reference sequence). As DNA, the CDR3 is TGTGCCTGCCTCCCCGTCGGGCGGTTCAATGAGCAGTTCTTC. This codes for CACLPVGRFNEQFF.

In this sample, this clonotype turned up a few times. This chain joins TRBV28 and TRBJ2-7, with D maybe TRBD2 (5 bases). Trimming shortened V by 5 bases and J by 6 bases, and 17 bases separated the two germline ends. The CDR3 totals 14 residues. Per the germline V gene, CDR1 is MDHEN and CDR2 is SYDVKM. As DNA, the CDR3 is TGTGCCAGCAGTCAAAAAGGTCTAGCCCTCGAGCAGTACTTC. Protein sequence: CASSQKGLALEQYF.

This clonotype was seen a few times. CDR3 nucleotide sequence: TGTGCCAGCAACACTAAGTCTAAGGCCTCTTCCCTGGAAGAGACCCAGTACTTC. Protein: CASNTKSKASSLEETQYF. The gene calls are TRBV28 and TRBJ2-5; D remains unclear. V shed 7 bases and J shed 3 bases, with 27 bases lying between them. CDR1 MDHEN and CDR2 SYDVKM come from the germline V gene. This CDR3 has 18 amino acids.

The V gene is TRBV4-2, the J gene TRBJ2-3, with TRBD1 matching over 11 bases. CDR3 length equals 15 residues. The germline CDR1 and CDR2 sequences are LGHNA and YNFKEQ. V gave up 4 bases and J gave up 4 bases; unmatched junction bases: 4. The CDR3 is CASSPGDRGADTQYF. CDR3 sequence (DNA): TGTGCCAGCAGCCCGGGGGACAGGGGGGCAGATACGCAGTATTTT.

The V gene is TRBV19, the J gene TRBJ2-6; no definite D call. This CDR3 comprises 13 residues. Looked up from germline, CDR1 is LNHDA and CDR2 is SQIVND (reference sequence). The V end was cut by 3 bases, the J end by 2 bases, with 2 bases between. CDR3 sequence reads: CASSMPGANVLTF. Written as DNA, the CDR3 is TGTGCCAGTAGTATGCCTGGGGCCAACGTCCTGACTTTC.

CDR3 amino acids: CSARDPSAGGLYEQYF. The CDR3 nucleotides read TGCAGTGCTAGAGATCCCTCCGCGGGAGGCCTCTACGAGCAGTACTTC. V and J are TRBV20-1 and TRBJ2-7; 8 nucleotides match TRBD2. V was pared by 0 bases and J by 3 bases, with 10 bases of the junction left unmatched. Germline-derived CDR1 and CDR2 are DFQATT and SNEGSKA (reference sequence). This CDR3 comprises 16 residues.

This clonotype appeared a few times. The J gene is TRBJ2-1, the V gene TRBV29-1; weak D call: TRBD2 (6 bases). Trimming left V 4 bases short and J 9 bases short, with 13 bases between. The CDR3 is 12 residues long. Germline CDR1 reads SQVTM; CDR2 reads ANQGSEA. DNA for the CDR3: TGCAGCGTTGGTCCAGCGGGCAGTGAGCAGTTCTTC. Translating gives CSVGPAGSEQFF.

The chain joins TRBV14 to TRBJ1-2; possible D gene TRBD1, 5 bases. There are 17 residues in the CDR3. Trimming took off 1 base at V and 5 bases at J, with 20 bases between the two ends. The germline gives CDR1 SGHDN, CDR2 FVKESK. The CDR3 bases are TGTGCCAGCAGCCAAGTCTCAGGGTTTTTTGGGCCTTATGGCTACACCTTC. Protein: CASSQVSGFFGPYGYTF.

The rearrangement links TRBV27 to TRBJ2-1; 10 nucleotides agree with TRBD2. V was clipped by 2 bases and J by 5 bases; unmatched bases: 6. This CDR3 spans 16 amino acids. Germline V gene data show CDR1 as MNHEY and CDR2 as SMNVEV (reference sequence). CDR3 sequence: CASSLEREGGDNEQFF. CDR3 nucleotides: TGTGCCAGCAGTTTAGAGCGGGAGGGCGGGGACAATGAGCAGTTCTTC.